This T cell receptor beta chain emerged from a study of T cell repertoires in cytomegalovirus infection. About the research overall: Based on public TCR beta signatures, there were indications of CMV infection and of a matching HLA type.

Points from the study as a whole: There were HLA-C-restricted CMV-specific TCR beta clonotypes dominating the ex vivo response.

Germline V CDR1 and CDR2: SGHTA, FQGNSA. Trimming left V 5 bases short and J 3 bases short, with 11 bases between. This CDR3 comprises 13 residues. Turning to this clonotype: Its target is not known.

TCRdb processed the reads anew with MiXCR; each CDR3 protein has one entry. The profile shows about 530,000 distinct CDR3 sequences, around 27% of them singletons. This receptor was taken from a human donor in good health (CMV status not recorded). Some clones in this sample may be carry-over from other donors' samples. The V gene is TRBV7-2, the J gene TRBJ2-7; D unclear. Source material: PBMCs. The CDR3 DNA reads TGTGCCAGCAGCCCCAGCACCGACTACGAGCAGTACTTC. This translates into CASSPSTDYEQYF.